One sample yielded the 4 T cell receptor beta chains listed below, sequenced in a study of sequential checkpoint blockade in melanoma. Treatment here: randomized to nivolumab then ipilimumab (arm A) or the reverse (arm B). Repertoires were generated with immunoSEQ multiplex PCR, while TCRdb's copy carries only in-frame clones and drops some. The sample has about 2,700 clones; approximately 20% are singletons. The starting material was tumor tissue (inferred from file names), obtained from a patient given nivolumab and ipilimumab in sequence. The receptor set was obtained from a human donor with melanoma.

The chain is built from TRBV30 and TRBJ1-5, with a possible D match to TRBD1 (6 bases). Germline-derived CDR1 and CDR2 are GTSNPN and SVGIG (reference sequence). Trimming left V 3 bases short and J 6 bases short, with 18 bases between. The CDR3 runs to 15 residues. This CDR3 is CAWSHLDRTGQPQHF. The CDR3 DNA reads TGTGCCTGGAGCCACCTTGACAGGACGGGTCAGCCCCAGCATTTT.

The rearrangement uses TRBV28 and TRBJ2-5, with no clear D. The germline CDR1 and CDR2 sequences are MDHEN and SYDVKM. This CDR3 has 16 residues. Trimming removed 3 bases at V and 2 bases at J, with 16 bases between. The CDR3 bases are TGTGCCAGCAGTTTGGCTTGGCCAGGCCTTCAAGAGACCCAGTACTTC. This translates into CASSLAWPGLQETQYF. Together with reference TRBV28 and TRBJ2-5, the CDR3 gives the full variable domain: DVKVTQSSRYLVKRTGEKVFLECVQDMDHENMFWYRQDPGLGLRLIYFSYDVKMKEKGDIPEGYSVSREKKERFSLILESASTNQTSMYLCASSLAWPGLQETQYFGPGTRLLVL.

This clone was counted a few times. CDR3 in amino acids: CASSPPRGLDQPQHF. The DNA of the CDR3 is TGTGCCAGCAGCCCGCCCAGGGGACTAGATCAGCCCCAGCATTTT. This chain joins TRBV16 and TRBJ1-5; tentatively, D is TRBD1 (6 bases). The CDR3 runs to 15 residues. The germline V gene encodes CDR1 KGHSY and CDR2 FQNENV. V was pared by 4 bases and J by 5 bases, with 15 bases between.

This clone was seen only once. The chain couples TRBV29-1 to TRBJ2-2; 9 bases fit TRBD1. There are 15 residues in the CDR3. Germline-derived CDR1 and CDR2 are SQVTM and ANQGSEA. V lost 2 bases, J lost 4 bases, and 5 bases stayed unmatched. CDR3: CSVEPDRGITGELFF. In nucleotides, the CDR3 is TGCAGCGTTGAACCCGACAGGGGGATCACCGGGGAGCTGTTTTTT.